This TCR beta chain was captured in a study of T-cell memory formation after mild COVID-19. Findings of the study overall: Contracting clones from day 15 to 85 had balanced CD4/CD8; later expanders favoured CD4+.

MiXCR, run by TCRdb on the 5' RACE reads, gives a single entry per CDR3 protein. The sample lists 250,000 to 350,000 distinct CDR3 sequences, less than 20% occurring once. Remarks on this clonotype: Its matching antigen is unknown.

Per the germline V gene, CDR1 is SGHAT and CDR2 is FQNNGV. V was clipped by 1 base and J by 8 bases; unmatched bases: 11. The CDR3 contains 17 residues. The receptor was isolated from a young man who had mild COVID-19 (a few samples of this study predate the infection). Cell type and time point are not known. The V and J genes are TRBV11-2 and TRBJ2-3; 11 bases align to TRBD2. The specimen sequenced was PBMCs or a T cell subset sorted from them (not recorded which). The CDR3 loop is CASSLGGLAVYRGTQYF. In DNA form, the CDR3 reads TGTGCCAGCAGCTTAGGGGGACTAGCGGTGTACAGGGGTACGCAGTATTTT.